Following are 29 T cell receptor beta chains from one sample sequenced in a study of Ad26.COV2.S vaccination and SARS-CoV-2 variants. Described treatment: 19 received Ad26.COV2.S at low or high dose, single or two shots; about 5 received placebo; per-sample allocation not given. Vaccine and placebo recipients were sampled on day 63 after the first injection. Profiled with immunoSEQ multiplex PCR; TCRdb holds only in-frame clones, not every one. The sample contains about 350,000 clones, around nine tenths of which appear only once. The source was peripheral blood, collected in a trial of Ad26.COV2.S vaccine versus placebo. The receptors shown here come from a person aged 18-60 years who received the Ad26.COV2.S COVID-19 vaccine or a placebo.

The V gene is TRBV7-8, the J gene TRBJ2-7; 7 bases are a match to TRBD2. V was clipped by 4 bases and J by 2 bases; unmatched bases: 5. The CDR3 loop spans 14 amino acids. Germline V gene sequence: CDR1 SGHVS, CDR2 FQNEAQ. CDR3 nucleotide sequence: TGTGCCAGCAGCTACCAGGGAGGGGCCTACGAGCAGTACTTC. Translated, it gives CASSYQGGAYEQYF.

This chain connects TRBV28 to TRBJ1-6; no clear D. The CDR3 contains 15 residues. V was clipped by 6 bases and J by 8 bases, with 17 bases between them. The V gene's germline CDR1 is MDHEN and CDR2 SYDVKM. The CDR3 DNA sequence: TGTGCCAGCAGACCCTTACTTGGGCGGTATTCACCCCTCCACTTT. Protein product: CASRPLLGRYSPLHF.

This clone occurred a few times. V is TRBV11-3 and J is TRBJ1-2, with a tentative D call TRBD1 (5 bases). V gave up 1 base and J gave up 4 bases, with 7 bases separating them. This CDR3 is built from 13 residues. Per germline, CDR1 SGHNT and CDR2 YENEEA. The CDR3 loop reads CASSLAGGYGYTF. CDR3 DNA: TGTGCCAGCAGCTTAGCGGGGGGCTATGGCTACACCTTC.

The chain uses TRBV3-1 (or the pseudogene TRBV3-2) and TRBJ2-7; 10 bases align to TRBD2. The germline CDR1 and CDR2 sequences are LGHDT and YNNKEL (reference sequence). Trimming removed 4 bases from V and 2 bases from J; junction bases left unmatched: 5. This CDR3 region has 15 residues. As DNA, the CDR3 is TGTGCCAGCAGCCGCGGACTAGCGGCAGCCTACGAGCAGTACTTC. Protein product: CASSRGLAAAYEQYF.

The chain combines TRBV30 with TRBJ1-2; no definite D call. The CDR3 spans 12 residues. Germline CDR1 and CDR2: GTSNPN and SVGIG (reference sequence). With 2 bases removed from V and 4 bases from J, the gap between germline ends came to 8 bases. As DNA, the CDR3 is TGTGCCTGGAGTCCCAGTTCCTATGGCTACACCTTC. Translated, it gives CAWSPSSYGYTF. Full variable domain (missing parts from reference TRBV30 and TRBJ1-2): SQTIHQWPATLVQPVGSPLSLECTVEGTSNPNLYWYRQAAGRGLQLLFYSVGIGQISSEVPQNLSASRPQDRQFILSSKKLLLSDSGFYLCAWSPSSYGYTFGSGTRLTVV.

V and J are TRBV7-2 and TRBJ2-2, with D maybe TRBD2 (5 bases). This CDR3 is 15 amino acids long. Germline V CDR1 and CDR2: SGHTA, FQGNSA. V lost 1 base, J lost 2 bases, and 8 bases lay in between. Written as DNA, the CDR3 is TGTGCCAGCAGCTTAGTCGGGGTCAACACCGGGGAGCTGTTTTTT. Protein sequence: CASSLVGVNTGELFF. Full variable domain (rest looked up from reference TRBV7-2 and TRBJ2-2): GAGVSQSPSNKVTEKGKDVELRCDPISGHTALYWYRQSLGQGLEFLIYFQGNSAPDKSGLPSDRFSAERTGGSVSTLTIQRTQQEDSAVYLCASSLVGVNTGELFFGEGSRLTVL.

The V call is TRBV5-5, the J call TRBJ2-1, with 8 nucleotides matching TRBD1. V was pared by 7 bases and J by 5 bases, with 5 bases of the junction left unmatched. This CDR3 region has 13 residues. Germline V gives CDR1 SGHKS, CDR2 YYEKEE (reference sequence). The CDR3 sequence: CASLKDRDNEQFF. CDR3 DNA sequence: TGTGCCAGCCTTAAGGACAGGGACAATGAGCAGTTCTTC.

A single count supports this clone. This chain connects TRBV5-3 to TRBJ2-3, with D possibly called TRBD1 or TRBD2 (6 bases each). TRBV5-3 is identified as an open reading frame with a role that is uncertain. CDR3 size: 15 residues. Trimming removed 4 bases from V and 1 base from J, with 13 bases in between. CDR3: CARSPGASGTDTQYF. The DNA for the CDR3 is TGTGCCAGAAGCCCGGGGGCAAGCGGCACAGATACGCAGTATTTT.

The chain couples TRBV6-6 to TRBJ2-6; tentatively, D is TRBD1 (5 bases). The CDR3 has 14 residues. Germline CDR1 and CDR2: MNHNY and SVGAGI (reference sequence). Trimming removed 7 bases at V and 1 base at J, with 8 bases between. The CDR3: CASNTGSGANVLTF. CDR3 nucleotide sequence: TGTGCCAGCAATACAGGATCTGGGGCCAACGTCCTGACTTTC.

The genes are TRBV9 and TRBJ2-3; D remains ambiguous. This CDR3 is 13 amino acids long. In germline, CDR1 is SGDLS, CDR2 YYNGEE. V was trimmed by 3 bases and J by 2 bases, leaving 7 bases between them. The CDR3 is CASSDPDTDTQYF. In nucleotides, the CDR3 is TGTGCCAGCAGCGATCCCGACACAGATACGCAGTATTTT.

This clone was observed a few times. The chain couples TRBV4-3 to TRBJ1-4; D gene uncertain. The CDR3 is 15 residues long. The germline CDR1 and CDR2 sequences are LGHNA and YSLEER. Trimming shortened V by 0 bases and J by 5 bases, and 10 bases separated the two germline ends. CDR3: CASSQDGVGNEKLFF. CDR3 in DNA: TGCGCCAGCAGCCAAGACGGTGTGGGGAATGAAAAACTGTTTTTT.

The chain uses TRBV3-1 (or the pseudogene TRBV3-2) and TRBJ1-4, with TRBD1 matching over 7 bases. Looked up from germline, CDR1 is LGHDT and CDR2 is YNNKEL (reference sequence). J was trimmed by 8 bases and V by 5 bases; bases with no gene match: 5. This CDR3 contains 13 residues. The CDR3 nucleotides are TGTGCCAGCAGCTGGGACAGCGGAGAAAAACTGTTTTTT. The encoded protein is CASSWDSGEKLFF.

This chain links TRBV25-1 with TRBJ2-3, with TRBD2 matching over 10 bases. CDR1 is MGHDK and CDR2 is SYGVNS in the germline V gene. The J segment lost 4 bases and the V segment lost 5 bases, leaving 12 bases of the junction unmatched. The CDR3 length is 17 residues. Here the CDR3 reads CASSTGTSVSWADTQYF. As DNA, the CDR3 is TGTGCCAGCAGTACCGGGACTAGCGTAAGTTGGGCAGATACGCAGTATTTT.

The V and J genes are TRBV28 and TRBJ1-2, with TRBD1 identical over 8 bases. With 6 bases clipped from V and 8 bases from J, the junction kept 14 bases outside the gene matches. This CDR3 is built from 15 residues. Germline loops: CDR1 MDHEN, CDR2 SYDVKM. The CDR3 DNA sequence: TGTGCCAGCAGGCGGACAGGGAAGACCGTGGAGGGCTACACCTTC. Protein product: CASRRTGKTVEGYTF.

Here the CDR3 reads CASSSPGGTNGEAFF. The CDR3 DNA reads as TGTGCCAGCAGCTCCCCGGGGGGGACAAATGGTGAAGCTTTCTTT. The chain employs TRBV11-2 and TRBJ1-1; a possible D gene is TRBD1 (6 bases). This CDR3 spans 15 amino acids. V was cut by 4 bases and J by 7 bases, with 19 bases left in between. Germline CDR1 SGHAT, CDR2 FQNNGV.

Only a few counts were recorded for this clone. Other DNA variants within this sample encode the same CDR3. The rearrangement uses TRBV7-9 and TRBJ1-2; D remains unclear. The V end was cut by 2 bases, the J end by 2 bases, with 6 bases between. The CDR3 totals 13 residues. From germline, CDR1 is SEHNR and CDR2 FQNEAQ (reference sequence). CDR3 DNA: TGTGCCAGCAGCTTACAGGAGAACTATGGCTACACCTTC. Protein product: CASSLQENYGYTF.

The chain couples TRBV5-5 to TRBJ1-1; no definite D call. The CDR3 sequence is 13 residues long. Germline V lookup: CDR1 SGHKS, CDR2 YYEKEE (reference sequence). Trimming removed 5 bases from V and 8 bases from J, with 16 bases in between. CDR3: CASRPSGLYEAFF. The CDR3 DNA sequence: TGTGCCAGCAGACCGTCTGGACTCTACGAAGCTTTCTTT. Full variable domain (outside the CDR3, taken from reference TRBV5-5 and TRBJ1-1): DAGVTQSPTHLIKTRGQQVTLRCSPISGHKSVSWYQQVLGQGPQFIFQYYEKEERGRGNFPDRFSARQFPNYSSELNVNALLLGDSALYLCASRPSGLYEAFFGQGTRLTVV.

The chain has TRBV2 and TRBJ2-4; D is uncertain. The length of the CDR3 is 15 residues. Deletions cut 6 bases from V and 0 bases from J, with 12 bases between. CDR1 is SNHLY and CDR2 is FYNNEI in the germline V gene. The CDR3 region has the DNA TGTGCCAGCAGCCTGACGGATATAGCCAAAAACATTCAGTACTTC. It is translated as CASSLTDIAKNIQYF. Combining the CDR3 with reference TRBV2 and TRBJ2-4 gives the whole variable domain EPEVTQTPSHQVTQMGQEVILRCVPISNHLYFYWYRQILGQKVEFLVSFYNNEISEKSEIFDDQFSVERPDGSNFTLKIRSTKLEDSAMYFCASSLTDIAKNIQYFGAGTRLSVL.

The V and J genes are TRBV5-1 and TRBJ2-7; possibly TRBD2 for D (6 bases). Germline lookup yields CDR1 SGHRS and CDR2 YFSETQ. This CDR3 spans 13 amino acids. The V and J ends lost 4 bases and 7 bases respectively, with 15 bases between them. The chain's CDR3 is CASSPRGAQEQYF. The CDR3 nucleotides are TGCGCCAGCAGCCCGCGGGGCGCTCAGGAGCAGTACTTC.

This clone was counted a few times. The J gene is TRBJ1-5, the V gene TRBV10-3, with D uncertain. The ends were cut back, 0 bases at V and 6 bases at J, with 3 bases in the middle. The CDR3 contains 12 residues. Germline CDR1 and CDR2: ENHRY and SYGVKD. The CDR3, as DNA: TGTGCCATCAGTGAGTCGAGTCAGCCCCAGCATTTT. This translates into CAISESSQPQHF.

The V call is TRBV7-9, the J call TRBJ1-1; D may be TRBD1 (6 bases). The V end lost 6 bases, the J end lost 11 bases, and 25 bases lay between the germline ends. Per the germline V gene, CDR1 is SEHNR and CDR2 is FQNEAQ (reference sequence). The CDR3 has 15 amino acids. CDR3 loop: CASRGLQGVGQEAFF. CDR3 DNA sequence: TGTGCCAGCAGGGGCCTACAGGGTGTCGGCCAGGAGGCTTTCTTT.

The gene calls are TRBV7-2 and TRBJ1-6, with D hard to call. Per the germline V gene, CDR1 is SGHTA and CDR2 is FQGNSA. Trimming left V 3 bases short and J 10 bases short, with 13 bases between. The CDR3 is made up of 14 amino acids. The CDR3 reads CASSFQGPPSPLHF. The DNA for the CDR3 is TGTGCCAGCAGCTTTCAAGGGCCCCCCTCACCCCTCCACTTT.

The chain carries TRBV11-3 and TRBJ2-5; D gene ambiguous. The germline V gene has CDR1 SGHNT and CDR2 YENEEA. Trimming took 4 bases from V and 3 from J, leaving 9 bases between them. CDR3 length equals 13 residues. CDR3 in amino acids: CASSSRLKETQYF. The CDR3 nucleotides are TGTGCCAGCAGCTCCCGGCTCAAAGAGACCCAGTACTTC.

The chain couples TRBV21-1 to TRBJ2-2; the D call in the table, TRBD1, was not verified against the DNA. TRBV21-1 is a recognized pseudogene. This CDR3 region has 14 residues. DNA for the CDR3: TGTGCCAGCCTACAGAGGGGGCCATCCGGGGAGCTGTTTTTT. Its translation is CASLQRGPSGELFF.

The J gene is TRBJ2-5, the V gene TRBV6-1, with D unresolved. The V gene lost 1 base and the J gene lost 3 bases, with 6 bases spanning the gap. The length of the CDR3 is 13 residues. Germline loops: CDR1 MNHNS, CDR2 SASEGT. The CDR3 DNA reads TGTGCCAGCAGTGAAGGCTGGGAAGAGACCCAGTACTTC. Amino acids: CASSEGWEETQYF.

The chain joins TRBV10-1 to TRBJ2-1; TRBD2 might be the D (7 bases). CDR3 length equals 14 residues. CDR1 and CDR2 (germline): WNHNN, SYGVQD (reference sequence). Trimming removed 4 bases from V and 5 bases from J, with 12 bases in between. The CDR3 here is CASSGGGANNEQFF. The CDR3 DNA reads as TGCGCCAGCAGTGGTGGGGGGGCCAACAATGAGCAGTTCTTC.

This chain uses TRBV19 with TRBJ1-5; the D gene is possibly TRBD1 (6 bases). This CDR3 is 17 amino acids long. V was cut by 5 bases and J by 2 bases, with 19 bases left in between. Germline-derived CDR1 and CDR2 are LNHDA and SQIVND (reference sequence). The CDR3 bases are TGTGCCAGTAGTGCGATCCGGGACACCATGGGCAATCAGCCCCAGCATTTT. It is translated as CASSAIRDTMGNQPQHF.

The chain couples TRBV28 to TRBJ1-1, with 7 bases matching TRBD1. The CDR3 spans 17 residues. Germline V lookup: CDR1 MDHEN, CDR2 SYDVKM. J gave up 1 base and V 1 base, and 9 bases lay outside the gene matches. The CDR3 DNA reads as TGTGCCAGCAGTTTATTGTTTTCAGGGACAGCGAACACTGAAGCTTTCTTT. Translating it yields CASSLLFSGTANTEAFF.

This clone was detected only a few times. This chain connects TRBV7-9 to TRBJ2-7; 8 bases fit TRBD1. The CDR3 loop spans 14 amino acids. V was clipped by 3 bases and J by 5 bases; unmatched bases: 6. Germline CDR1 reads SEHNR; CDR2 reads FQNEAQ (reference sequence). The CDR3 nucleotides are TGTGCCAGCAGCTTGGGGCAGGGGGCGAACGAGCAGTACTTC. Its translation is CASSLGQGANEQYF.